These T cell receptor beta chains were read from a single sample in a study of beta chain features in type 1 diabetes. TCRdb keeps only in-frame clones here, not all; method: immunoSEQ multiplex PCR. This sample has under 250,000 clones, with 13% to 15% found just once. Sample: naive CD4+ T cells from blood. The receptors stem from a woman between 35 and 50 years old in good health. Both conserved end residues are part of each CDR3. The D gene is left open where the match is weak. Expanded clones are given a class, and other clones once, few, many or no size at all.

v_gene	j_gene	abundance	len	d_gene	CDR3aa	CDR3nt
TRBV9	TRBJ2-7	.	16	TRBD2	CASSVGQTSGGREQYF	TGTGCCAGCAGCGTAGGACAGACTAGCGGGGGCAGAGAGCAGTACTTC
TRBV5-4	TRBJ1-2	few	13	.	CASSSIGRTGYTF	TGTGCCAGCAGCTCCATCGGGAGAACAGGCTACACCTTC
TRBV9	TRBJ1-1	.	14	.	CASSVGGQNTEAFF	TGTGCCAGCAGCGTAGGAGGACAGAACACTGAAGCTTTCTTT
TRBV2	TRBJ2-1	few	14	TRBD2	CASSLGTRVFEQFF	TGTGCCAGCAGCTTGGGGACTAGGGTTTTCGAGCAGTTCTTC
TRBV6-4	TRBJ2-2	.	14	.	CASSDQGGAGELFF	TGTGCCAGCAGTGACCAGGGGGGCGCCGGGGAGCTGTTTTTT
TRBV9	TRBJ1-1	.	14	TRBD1	CASSVPGTADLPFF	TGTGCCAGCAGCGTCCCTGGGACAGCCGATTTGCCTTTCTTT
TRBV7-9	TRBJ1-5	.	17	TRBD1	CASSHDPGQVPNQPQHF	TGTGCCAGCAGCCACGACCCGGGACAGGTTCCCAATCAGCCCCAGCATTTT
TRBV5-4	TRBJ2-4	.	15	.	CASSLEPSAKNIQYF	TGTGCCAGCAGCTTGGAGCCTAGCGCCAAAAACATTCAGTACTTC
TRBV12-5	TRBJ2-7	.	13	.	CASGLVGVGEQYF	TGTGCTAGTGGTTTGGTAGGGGTGGGCGAGCAGTACTTC
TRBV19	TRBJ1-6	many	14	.	CASRGTRDNSPLHF	TGTGCCAGCAGAGGAACCAGGGATAATTCACCCCTCCACTTT
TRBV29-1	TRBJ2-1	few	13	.	CSVGRGPYNEQFF	TGCAGCGTAGGGCGGGGGCCGTACAATGAGCAGTTCTTC
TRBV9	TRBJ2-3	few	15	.	CASSVGQAGRWTQYF	TGTGCCAGCAGCGTAGGACAGGCAGGTAGATGGACGCAGTATTTT
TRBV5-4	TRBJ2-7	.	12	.	CATKTGYYEQYF	TGTGCCACCAAGACGGGGTACTACGAGCAGTACTTC
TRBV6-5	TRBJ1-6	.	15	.	CASSLSTTGLAPLHF	TGTGCCAGCAGCCTATCTACTACAGGGTTGGCCCCCCTCCACTTT
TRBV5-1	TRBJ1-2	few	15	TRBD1	CASSLPTGGNYGYTF	TGCGCCAGCAGCTTGCCGACAGGGGGAAACTATGGCTACACCTTC
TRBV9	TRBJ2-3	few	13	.	CASSVDETDTQYF	TGTGCCAGCAGCGTAGATGAGACAGATACGCAGTATTTT
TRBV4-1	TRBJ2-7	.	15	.	CASSQEGRNRPARYF	TGCGCCAGCAGCCAAGAAGGCCGGAACAGGCCCGCGAGGTACTTC
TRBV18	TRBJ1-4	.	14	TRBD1	CASNLRGREEKLFF	TGTGCCAGCAACCTCAGGGGGCGAGAAGAAAAACTGTTTTTT
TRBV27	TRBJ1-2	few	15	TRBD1	CASSLSIQGANGYTF	TGTGCCAGCAGTTTATCGATACAGGGGGCTAATGGCTACACCTTC
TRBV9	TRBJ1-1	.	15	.	CASSVATGMNTEAFF	TGTGCCAGCAGCGTAGCGACAGGAATGAACACTGAAGCTTTCTTT
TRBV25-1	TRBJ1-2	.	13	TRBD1	CASSPGTGNGYTF	TGTGCCAGCAGCCCCGGGACAGGGAATGGCTACACCTTC
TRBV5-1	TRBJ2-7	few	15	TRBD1	CASSWSTGTSYEQYF	TGCGCCAGCAGCTGGTCGACAGGGACCTCCTACGAGCAGTACTTC